Listed here are 17 T cell receptor beta chains from one sample, sequenced in a study of tumor-infiltrating lymphocytes in primary liver carcinoma. For each extraction, RNA and DNA were obtained together from 20-30 mg of unsorted bulk tissue. From approximately 550 ng of total RNA, TCR beta-specific cDNA was reverse-transcribed using a constant-region primer. A slightly modified ARM-PCR protocol with three nested multiplex PCR rounds produced these TCR beta libraries. TRBV1-TRBV30 forward primers paired with a C-beta reverse primer drove the first two PCR rounds, approximately 11 cycles each. TCRdb passed the multiplex PCR reads through MiXCR, listing each CDR3 protein once. The sample contains about 92,000 distinct CDR3 sequences, around 70% of which appear only once. Sequencing was performed on tumor-adjacent normal liver tissue. These TCRs come from a middle-aged man with primary liver carcinoma and hepatitis B virus infection.

This chain joins TRBV11-2 and TRBJ2-3; 9 positions match TRBD1. Germline V gene sequence: CDR1 SGHAT, CDR2 FQNNGV. The trim removed 0 bases at V and 6 bases at J, leaving 7 bases unmatched. There are 16 residues in the CDR3. The CDR3, as DNA: TGTGCCAGCAGCTTAGATCGGACAGGGGCAAGCGATACGCAGTATTTT. Translated, it gives CASSLDRTGASDTQYF.

Concerning this clonotype: A single base separates this from a much larger clone, so it may be a read error. The V call is TRBV29-1, the J call TRBJ2-3; 9 bases are a match to TRBD1. The CDR3 runs 14 residues. After removal of 4 bases from V and 4 bases from J, the junction contained 6 bases not matched to a gene. From germline, CDR1 is SQVTM and CDR2 ANQGSEA. In nucleotides, the CDR3 is TGCAGCGTTGCCGGGACAGGGCAAGCAGATACGCAGTATTTT. It yields the protein CSVAGTGQADTQYF.

The CDR3 spells CASSLMYSAWTQYF. The CDR3 coding sequence is TGTGCCAGCAGCTTAATGTACTCAGCTTGGACCCAATACTTC. The J gene is TRBJ2-7, the V gene TRBV11-2; no clear D gene. V lost 2 bases to trimming and J lost 13 bases, with 21 bases between them. From germline, CDR1 is SGHAT and CDR2 FQNNGV. The CDR3 is made up of 14 amino acids.

This chain links TRBV6-5 with TRBJ2-7; maybe TRBD2 (6 bases). This CDR3 contains 12 residues. Germline assignment: CDR1 MNHEY and CDR2 SVGAGI. Trimming shortened V by 8 bases and J by 7 bases, and 15 bases separated the two germline ends. The CDR3 spells CASGDGREEQYF. The CDR3, as DNA: TGTGCCAGCGGAGACGGCCGGGAGGAGCAGTACTTC.

Of note for this clonotype: The germline gene is not matched at one end of the junction; a read error may be the cause. J is TRBJ1-1 and V is TRBV10-2; D gene unclear. The CDR3 contains 12 residues. Germline values: CDR1 WSHSY, CDR2 SAAADI. The DNA of the CDR3 is TGCGCCAGCAGTGAAACGAACACAGAAGCTTTCTTT. Translation: CASSETNTEAFF.

With regard to this clonotype: This clone may be a read error of a much larger clone one base away. The rearrangement links TRBV7-8 to TRBJ2-7, with 7 positions matching TRBD1. This CDR3 spans 14 amino acids. The V gene's germline CDR1 is SGHVS and CDR2 FQNEAQ. Trimming removed 5 bases from V and 3 bases from J; junction bases left unmatched: 7. CDR3 loop: CASSPMTGSYEQYF. The CDR3 DNA reads as TGTGCCAGCAGCCCTATGACAGGGAGCTACGAGCAGTACTTC.

The chain combines TRBV15 with TRBJ2-3, with D perhaps matching TRBD2 (6 bases). The CDR3 is made up of 17 amino acids. V dropped 3 bases and J dropped 6 bases, with 22 bases sitting between them. Germline V gives CDR1 LNHNV, CDR2 YYDKDF (reference sequence). CDR3 sequence reads: CATSRGTEAGPQDTQYF. CDR3 DNA sequence: TGTGCCACCAGCAGGGGGACGGAGGCGGGACCTCAGGATACGCAGTATTTT.

As regards this clonotype: A much larger clonotype is one base distant, so this may be a read error. V gene TRBV7-8 combines with J gene TRBJ1-1; 7 positions match TRBD1. CDR3 length equals 14 residues. Per germline, CDR1 SGHVS and CDR2 FQNEAQ. CDR3 nucleotides: TGTGCCAGCAGCTTAGTGACAGGGAACACTAAAGCTTTCTTT. It codes for CASSLVTGNTKAFF.

Turning to this clonotype: Compared with germline, one end of the junction differs, possibly owing to a read error. The V and J genes are TRBV11-3 and TRBJ2-1; TRBD1 or TRBD2 may be the D gene (5 bases each). Germline CDR1 is SGHNT and CDR2 is YENEEA. This CDR3 contains 16 residues. The DNA of the CDR3 is TGTGTCAGCAGCTCGGGAAATGGGGCAGGGTCATATGAGCAGTTCTTC. Translation gives CVSSSGNGAGSYEQFF.

A remark on this clonotype: This sequence may be a read error, since a much larger clone differs from it by one base. V gene TRBV6-6 combines with J gene TRBJ1-5, with unresolved D. Germline CDR1 MNHNY, CDR2 SVGAGI (reference sequence). This CDR3 comprises 14 residues. The CDR3, as DNA: TGTGCCAGCAGCCAACCTGAGGAGAATCAGTCCCAGCATTTT. Encoded protein: CASSQPEENQSQHF.

Concerning this clonotype: It may be a read error: a sequence one base away is much more abundant. The conserved phenylalanine or tryptophan is not found at the CDR3 terminus, so this likely reflects a read error. The chain uses TRBV11-2 and TRBJ2-2; tentatively, D is TRBD1 or TRBD2 (6 bases each). The germline CDR1 and CDR2 sequences are SGHAT and FQNNGV. The CDR3 sequence is 14 residues long. CDR3 nucleotide sequence: TGTGCCAGCAGCTCAAGCAACTACGAGGGGGGGCTGTTTTCT. As protein: CASSSSNYEGGLFS.

This clonotype was counted a single time. A much larger clone lies one base from this, so it may be a read error. The chain uses TRBV6-1 and TRBJ1-4; the D is unclear. Germline CDR1 and CDR2: MNHNS and SASEGT. The CDR3 contains 17 residues. V dropped 2 bases and J dropped 6 bases, with 19 bases sitting between them. The CDR3 sequence is CASSELAEGHGDEKLFF. As DNA, the CDR3 is TGTGCCAGCAGTGAATTGGCAGAGGGTCATGGCGATGAAAAACTGTTTTTT.

For this clonotype: The final CDR3 position lacks the conserved phenylalanine or tryptophan, pointing to a likely read error. This rearrangement joins TRBV6-1 to TRBJ2-1; 7 bases are shared with TRBD2. The CDR3 extends over 14 amino acids. After removal of 5 bases from V and 8 bases from J, the junction contained 9 bases not matched to a gene. Germline V gene sequence: CDR1 MNHNS, CDR2 SASEGT. CDR3 sequence reads: CASSFSVGGDEQFL. The CDR3 DNA sequence: TGTGCCAGCAGTTTTAGCGTGGGGGGGGATGAGCAGTTCCTC.

This chain links TRBV5-1 with TRBJ2-2; 8 bases fit TRBD1. This CDR3 region has 15 residues. Germline V gives CDR1 SGHRS, CDR2 YFSETQ. V lost 0 bases, J lost 10 bases, and 8 bases stayed unmatched. CDR3 residues: CASSLGAQGAVELFF. DNA for the CDR3: TGCGCCAGCAGCTTGGGGGCCCAGGGGGCCGTGGAGCTGTTTTTT. The full variable domain, with the rest looked up from reference TRBV5-1 and TRBJ2-2, is KAGVTQTPRYLIKTRGQQVTLSCSPISGHRSVSWYQQTPGQGLQFLFEYFSETQRNKGNFPGRFSGRQFSNSRSEMNVSTLELGDSALYLCASSLGAQGAVELFFGEGSRLTVL.

This clonotype was seen only a few times. A much larger clone differs by one base, so this may be a read error. The V gene is TRBV6-6, the J gene TRBJ2-1; 16 bases map to TRBD2. The CDR3 totals 18 residues. Per germline, CDR1 MNHNY and CDR2 SVGAGI (reference sequence). The CDR3 loop reads CTSSEGLAGGPIYNEQFF. The CDR3 DNA reads as TGTACCAGCAGCGAGGGACTAGCGGGAGGGCCGATTTACAATGAGCAGTTCTTC.

The chain's CDR3 is CASSLWIGMKAVPNVLTF. The CDR3 region has the DNA TGTGCCAGCAGTCTTTGGATAGGGATGAAAGCTGTGCCCAACGTCCTGACTTTC. The chain is built from TRBV6-5 and TRBJ2-6; no clear D. The V and J ends lost 5 bases and 8 bases respectively, with 25 bases between them. Germline loops: CDR1 MNHEY, CDR2 SVGAGI. This CDR3 comprises 18 residues.

The chain links TRBV12-3 or TRBV12-4 to TRBJ2-1; perhaps TRBD2 as D (6 bases). V dropped 4 bases and J dropped 10 bases, with 11 bases sitting between them. There are 12 residues in the CDR3. CDR3 residues: CASSSLAGEQFF. The CDR3 DNA reads as TGTGCCAGCAGTTCACTAGCTGGAGAGCAGTTCTTC.